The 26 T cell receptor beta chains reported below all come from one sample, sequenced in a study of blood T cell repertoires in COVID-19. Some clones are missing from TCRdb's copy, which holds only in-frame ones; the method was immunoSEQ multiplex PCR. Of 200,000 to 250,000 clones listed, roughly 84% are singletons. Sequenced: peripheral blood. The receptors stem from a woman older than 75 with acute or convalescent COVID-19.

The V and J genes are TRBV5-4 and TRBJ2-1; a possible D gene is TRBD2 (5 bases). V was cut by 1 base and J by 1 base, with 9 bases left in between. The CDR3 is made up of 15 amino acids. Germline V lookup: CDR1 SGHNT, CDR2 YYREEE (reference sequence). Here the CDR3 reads CASSLRSGSYNEQFF. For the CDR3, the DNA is TGTGCCAGCAGCTTGAGATCGGGGTCCTACAATGAGCAGTTCTTC.

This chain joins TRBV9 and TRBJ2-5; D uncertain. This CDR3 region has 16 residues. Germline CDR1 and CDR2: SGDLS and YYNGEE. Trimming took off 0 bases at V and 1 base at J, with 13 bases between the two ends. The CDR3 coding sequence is TGTGCCAGCAGCGTAGGGGCAAGGCAGCTCCAAGAGACCCAGTACTTC. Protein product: CASSVGARQLQETQYF.

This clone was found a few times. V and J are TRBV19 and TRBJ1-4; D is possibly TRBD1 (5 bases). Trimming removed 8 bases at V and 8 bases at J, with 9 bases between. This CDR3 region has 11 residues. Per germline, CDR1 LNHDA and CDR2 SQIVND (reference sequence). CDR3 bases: TGTGCCAGTCAGGGCGAGGAAAAACTGTTTTTT. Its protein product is CASQGEEKLFF.

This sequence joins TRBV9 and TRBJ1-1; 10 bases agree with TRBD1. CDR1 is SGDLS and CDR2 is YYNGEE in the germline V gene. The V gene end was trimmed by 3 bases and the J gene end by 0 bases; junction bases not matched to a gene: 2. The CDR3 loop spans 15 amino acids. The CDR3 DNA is TGTGCCAGCAGCGCGGGACAGGGGATGAACACTGAAGCTTTCTTT. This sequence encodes CASSAGQGMNTEAFF.

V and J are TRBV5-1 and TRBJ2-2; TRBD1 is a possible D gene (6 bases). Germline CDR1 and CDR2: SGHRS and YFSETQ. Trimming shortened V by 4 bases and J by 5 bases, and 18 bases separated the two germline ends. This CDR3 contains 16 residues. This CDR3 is CASSTNRVRATGELFF. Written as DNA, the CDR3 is TGCGCCAGCAGCACGAACAGGGTACGGGCGACCGGGGAGCTGTTTTTT. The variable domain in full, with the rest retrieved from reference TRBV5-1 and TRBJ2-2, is KAGVTQTPRYLIKTRGQQVTLSCSPISGHRSVSWYQQTPGQGLQFLFEYFSETQRNKGNFPGRFSGRQFSNSRSEMNVSTLELGDSALYLCASSTNRVRATGELFFGEGSRLTVL.

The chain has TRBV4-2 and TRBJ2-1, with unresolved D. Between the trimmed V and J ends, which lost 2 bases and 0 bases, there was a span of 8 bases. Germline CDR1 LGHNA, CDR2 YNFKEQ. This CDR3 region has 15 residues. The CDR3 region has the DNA TGTGCCAGCAGCCAAAAAGCGCCCTCCTACAATGAGCAGTTCTTC. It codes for CASSQKAPSYNEQFF.

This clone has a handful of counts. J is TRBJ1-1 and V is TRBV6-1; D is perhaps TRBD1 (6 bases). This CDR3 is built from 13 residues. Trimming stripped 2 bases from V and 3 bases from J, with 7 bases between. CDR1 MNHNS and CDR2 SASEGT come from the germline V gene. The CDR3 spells CASSESGDTEAFF. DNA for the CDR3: TGTGCCAGCAGTGAATCAGGGGACACTGAAGCTTTCTTT.

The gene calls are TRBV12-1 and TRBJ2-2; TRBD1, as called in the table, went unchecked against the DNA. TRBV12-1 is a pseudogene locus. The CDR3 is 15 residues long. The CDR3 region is CASSFGDRGTGELFF. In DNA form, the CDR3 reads TGTGCCAGCAGCTTTGGGGACAGGGGCACCGGGGAGCTGTTTTTT.

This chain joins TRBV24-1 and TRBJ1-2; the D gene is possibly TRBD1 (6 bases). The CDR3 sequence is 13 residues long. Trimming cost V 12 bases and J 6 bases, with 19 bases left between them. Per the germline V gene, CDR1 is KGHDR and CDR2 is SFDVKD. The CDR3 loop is CASKAGAGDGYTF. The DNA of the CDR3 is TGTGCCTCCAAAGCAGGGGCAGGAGATGGCTACACCTTC.

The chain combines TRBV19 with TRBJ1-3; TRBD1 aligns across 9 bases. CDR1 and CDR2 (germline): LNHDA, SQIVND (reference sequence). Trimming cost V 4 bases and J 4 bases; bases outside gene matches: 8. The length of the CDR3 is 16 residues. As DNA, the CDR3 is TGTGCCAGTAGTACGCAGGGACAGGGAGGCGGAAACACCATATATTTT. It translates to CASSTQGQGGGNTIYF. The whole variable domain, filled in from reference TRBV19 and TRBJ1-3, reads DGGITQSPKYLFRKEGQNVTLSCEQNLNHDAMYWYRQDPGQGLRLIYYSQIVNDFQKGDIAEGYSVSREKKESFPLTVTSAQKNPTAFYLCASSTQGQGGGNTIYFGEGSWLTVV.

The CDR3 region is CASSPRSWGGNEQFF. For the CDR3, the DNA is TGTGCCAGCAGTCCCCGCTCGTGGGGGGGCAATGAGCAGTTCTTC. J is TRBJ2-1 and V is TRBV28; 7 positions agree with TRBD2. CDR1 is MDHEN and CDR2 is SYDVKM in the germline V gene. The CDR3 has 15 amino acids. Losses at the gene ends were 5 bases for V and 6 bases for J; bases not matched to a gene: 10.

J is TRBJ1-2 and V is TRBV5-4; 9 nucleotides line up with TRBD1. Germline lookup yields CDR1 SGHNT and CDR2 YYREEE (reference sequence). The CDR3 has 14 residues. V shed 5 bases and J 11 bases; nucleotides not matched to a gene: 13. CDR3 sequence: CASSSPGQGDLYTF. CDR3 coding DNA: TGTGCCAGCAGTTCTCCGGGACAGGGAGACCTTTACACCTTC. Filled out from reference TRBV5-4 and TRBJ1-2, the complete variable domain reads ETGVTQSPTHLIKTRGQQVTLRCSSQSGHNTVSWYQQALGQGPQFIFQYYREEENGRGNFPPRFSGLQFPNYSSELNVNALELDDSALYLCASSSPGQGDLYTFGSGTRLTVV.

The CDR3 region has the DNA TGTGCCACCAGCTGGAGACAGGGCACGCAGTTCTTC. It codes for CATSWRQGTQFF. The V call is TRBV15, the J call TRBJ2-1; 7 nucleotides match TRBD1. The CDR3 consists of 12 residues. V was clipped by 5 bases and J by 12 bases; unmatched bases: 7. Germline V lookup: CDR1 LNHNV, CDR2 YYDKDF (reference sequence).

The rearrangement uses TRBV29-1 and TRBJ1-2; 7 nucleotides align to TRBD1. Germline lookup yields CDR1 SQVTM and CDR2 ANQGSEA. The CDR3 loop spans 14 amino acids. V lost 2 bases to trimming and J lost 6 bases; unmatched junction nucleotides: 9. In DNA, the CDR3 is TGCAGCGTTGAAAAAGGGGGCAGTTTCCATGGCTACACCTTC. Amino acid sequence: CSVEKGGSFHGYTF.

CDR3 amino acids: CASSLAQGTEAFF. The CDR3 DNA follows: TGCGCCAGCAGCTTGGCGCAGGGTACTGAAGCTTTCTTT. The chain carries TRBV5-1 and TRBJ1-1; D perhaps matches TRBD1 (5 bases). From germline, CDR1 is SGHRS and CDR2 YFSETQ. The CDR3 spans 13 residues. Trimming cost V 0 bases and J 5 bases, with 8 bases left between them.

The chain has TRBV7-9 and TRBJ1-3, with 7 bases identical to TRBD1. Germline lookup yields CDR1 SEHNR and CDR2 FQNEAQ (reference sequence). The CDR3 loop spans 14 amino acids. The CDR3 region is CGNGQEASGNTIYF. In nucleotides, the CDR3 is TGTGGAAATGGACAGGAAGCCTCTGGAAACACCATATATTTT.

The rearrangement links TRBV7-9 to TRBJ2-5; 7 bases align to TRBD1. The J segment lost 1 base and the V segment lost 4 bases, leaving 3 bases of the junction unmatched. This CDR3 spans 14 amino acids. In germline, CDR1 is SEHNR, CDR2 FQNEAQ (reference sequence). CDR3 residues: CASSYDRAQETQYF. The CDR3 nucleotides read TGTGCCAGCAGCTACGACAGGGCCCAAGAGACCCAGTACTTC.

CDR3 amino acids: CASSEQGQGAPNQPQHF. The CDR3 nucleotides are TGTGCCAGTAGTGAGCAAGGACAGGGGGCACCCAATCAGCCCCAGCATTTT. The rearrangement joins TRBV19 to TRBJ1-5; TRBD1 agrees at 11 bases. CDR1 is LNHDA, CDR2 SQIVND, per germline (reference sequence). This CDR3 comprises 17 residues. V lost 5 bases to trimming and J lost 3 bases; unmatched junction nucleotides: 9.

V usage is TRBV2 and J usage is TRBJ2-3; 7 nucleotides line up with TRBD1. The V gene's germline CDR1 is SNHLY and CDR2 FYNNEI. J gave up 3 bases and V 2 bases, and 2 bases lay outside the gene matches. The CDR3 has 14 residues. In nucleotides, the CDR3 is TGTGCCAGCAGTGAACACAGGGGTACAGATACGCAGTATTTT. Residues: CASSEHRGTDTQYF.

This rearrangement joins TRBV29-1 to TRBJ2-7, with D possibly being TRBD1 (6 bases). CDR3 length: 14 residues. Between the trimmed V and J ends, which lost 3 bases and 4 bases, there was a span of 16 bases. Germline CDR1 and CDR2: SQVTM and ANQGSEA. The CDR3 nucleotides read TGCAGCGTTGACTCAGGGCAGGGGCAATACGAGCAGTACTTC. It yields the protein CSVDSGQGQYEQYF.

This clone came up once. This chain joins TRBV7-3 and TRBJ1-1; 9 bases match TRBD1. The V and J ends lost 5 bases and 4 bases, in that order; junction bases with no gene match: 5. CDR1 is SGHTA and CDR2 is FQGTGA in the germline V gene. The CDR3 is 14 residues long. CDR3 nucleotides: TGTGCCAGCAGCCGGGACAGGGCGGGCACTGAAGCTTTCTTT. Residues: CASSRDRAGTEAFF.

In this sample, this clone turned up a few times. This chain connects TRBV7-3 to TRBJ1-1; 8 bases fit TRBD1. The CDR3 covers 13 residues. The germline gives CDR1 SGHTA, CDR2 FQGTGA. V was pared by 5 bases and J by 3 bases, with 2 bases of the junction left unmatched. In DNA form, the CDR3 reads TGTGCCAGCAGCGCACAGGGGGACACTGAAGCTTTCTTT. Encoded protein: CASSAQGDTEAFF.

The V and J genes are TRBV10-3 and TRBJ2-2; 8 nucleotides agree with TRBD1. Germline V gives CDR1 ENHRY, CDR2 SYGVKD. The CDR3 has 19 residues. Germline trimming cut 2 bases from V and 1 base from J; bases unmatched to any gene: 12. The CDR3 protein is CAISERGIPGQGNTGELFF. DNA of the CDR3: TGTGCCATCAGTGAGAGGGGAATACCCGGACAGGGGAACACCGGGGAGCTGTTTTTT.

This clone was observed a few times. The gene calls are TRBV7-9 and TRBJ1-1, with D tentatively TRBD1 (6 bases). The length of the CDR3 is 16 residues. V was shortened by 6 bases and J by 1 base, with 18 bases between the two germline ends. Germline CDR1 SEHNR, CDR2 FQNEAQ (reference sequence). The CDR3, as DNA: TGTGCCAGCAGTCTCCAGCGGGGGCAGAAGAACACTGAAGCTTTCTTT. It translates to CASSLQRGQKNTEAFF.

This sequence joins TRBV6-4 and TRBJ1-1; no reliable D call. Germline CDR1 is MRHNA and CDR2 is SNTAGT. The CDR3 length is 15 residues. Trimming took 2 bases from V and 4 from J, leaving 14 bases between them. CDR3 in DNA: TGTGCCAGCAGTGACACAGCAGGCGACGGCACTGAAGCTTTCTTT. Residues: CASSDTAGDGTEAFF.

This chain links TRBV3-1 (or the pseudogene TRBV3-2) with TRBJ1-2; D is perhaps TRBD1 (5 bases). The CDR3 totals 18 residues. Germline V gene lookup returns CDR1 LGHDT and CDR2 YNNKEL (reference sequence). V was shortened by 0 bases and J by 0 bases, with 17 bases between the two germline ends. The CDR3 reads CASSQDRWRDSPNYGYTF. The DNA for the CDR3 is TGTGCCAGCAGCCAAGATAGGTGGCGCGACAGTCCTAACTATGGCTACACCTTC.